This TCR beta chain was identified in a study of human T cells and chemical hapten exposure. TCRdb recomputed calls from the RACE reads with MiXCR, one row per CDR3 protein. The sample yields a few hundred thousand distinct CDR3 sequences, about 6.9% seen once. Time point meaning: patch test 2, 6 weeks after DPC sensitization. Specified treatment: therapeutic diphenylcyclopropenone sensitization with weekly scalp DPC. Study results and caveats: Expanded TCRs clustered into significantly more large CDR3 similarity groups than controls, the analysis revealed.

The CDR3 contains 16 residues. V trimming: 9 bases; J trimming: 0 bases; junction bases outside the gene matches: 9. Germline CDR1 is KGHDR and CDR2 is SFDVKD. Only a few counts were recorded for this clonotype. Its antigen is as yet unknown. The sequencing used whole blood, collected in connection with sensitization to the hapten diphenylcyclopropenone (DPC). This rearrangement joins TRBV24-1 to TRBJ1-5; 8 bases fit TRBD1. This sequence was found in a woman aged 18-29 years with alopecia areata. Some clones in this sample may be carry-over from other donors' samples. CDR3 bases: TGTGCCACCGGGACAGGAGGGGTTTATAGCAATCAGCCCCAGCATTTT. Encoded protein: CATGTGGVYSNQPQHF.